The T cell receptor beta chain under discussion was sequenced for a study of CD8+ T cells in alopecia areata. Study-level background: Those treated were given oral tofacitinib at 5 to 10 mg twice daily. Treatment with tofacitinib (6 to 18 months) was followed by 6 months off drug. Study-wide results and limits: Many expanded lesional clones persisted in scalp and blood during tofacitinib treatment.

Extracted from the samples, RNA was reverse transcribed into cDNA to serve as the sequencing template. The method was immunoSEQ multiplex PCR; TCRdb's version includes in-frame clones alone and lacks a portion of them. This sample has 150,000 to 200,000 clones, with 60% found just once. As for treatment: oral pan-JAK inhibitor, 5-10 mg twice daily. Turning to this clone: The antigen remains undetermined.

Germline V gene lookup returns CDR1 SQVTM and CDR2 ANQGSEA. CDR3 length: 12 residues. The V call is TRBV29-1, the J call TRBJ2-3, with D tentatively TRBD2 (6 bases). This TCR was sampled from a human donor with alopecia areata. The specimen was CD4+ T cells sorted from blood, collected at week 24, from a patient treated with tofacitinib. CDR3 in amino acids: CTSGTSTDTQYF. DNA for the CDR3: TGCACCTCCGGGACTAGCACAGATACGCAGTATTTT.